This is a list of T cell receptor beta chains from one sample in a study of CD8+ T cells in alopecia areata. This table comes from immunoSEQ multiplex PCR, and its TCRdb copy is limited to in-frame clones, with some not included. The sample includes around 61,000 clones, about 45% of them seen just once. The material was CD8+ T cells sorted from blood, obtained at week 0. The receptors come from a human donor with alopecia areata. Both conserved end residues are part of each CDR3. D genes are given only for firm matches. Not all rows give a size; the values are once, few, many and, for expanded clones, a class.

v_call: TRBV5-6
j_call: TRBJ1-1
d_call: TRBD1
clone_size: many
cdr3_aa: CASSSQGGPEAFF
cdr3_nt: TGTGCCAGCAGCTCCCAGGGGGGCCCTGAAGCTTTCTTT

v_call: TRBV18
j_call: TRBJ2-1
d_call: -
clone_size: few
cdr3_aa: CASSPDGRGSVDEQFF
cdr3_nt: TGTGCCAGCTCACCCGACGGCCGGGGGAGTGTCGATGAGCAGTTCTTC

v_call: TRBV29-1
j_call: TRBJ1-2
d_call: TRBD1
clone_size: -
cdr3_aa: CSVRDRGGYGYTF
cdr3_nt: TGCAGCGTCCGGGACAGGGGCGGCTATGGCTACACCTTC

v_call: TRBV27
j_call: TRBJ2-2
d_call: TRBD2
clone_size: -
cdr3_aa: CASSLRLAGTGELFF
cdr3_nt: TGTGCCAGCAGTTTGAGACTAGCGGGAACCGGGGAGCTGTTTTTT

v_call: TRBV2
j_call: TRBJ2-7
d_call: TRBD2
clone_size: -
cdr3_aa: CASSPPTSSQEEQYF
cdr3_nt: TGTGCCAGCAGCCCCCCGACTAGCTCCCAAGAAGAGCAGTACTTC

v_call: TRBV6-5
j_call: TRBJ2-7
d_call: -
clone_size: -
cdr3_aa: CASTRGGERSYEQYF
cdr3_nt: TGTGCCAGCACCAGGGGGGGAGAGAGATCCTACGAGCAGTACTTC

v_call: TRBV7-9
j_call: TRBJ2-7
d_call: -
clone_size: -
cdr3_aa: CASSTPTGDRNLYEQYF
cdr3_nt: TGTGCCAGCAGCACCCCAACCGGGGACCGAAATCTTTACGAGCAGTACTTC

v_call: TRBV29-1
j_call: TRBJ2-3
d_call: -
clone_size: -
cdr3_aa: CSVSDTQYF
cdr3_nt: TGCAGCGTGTCAGATACGCAGTATTTT

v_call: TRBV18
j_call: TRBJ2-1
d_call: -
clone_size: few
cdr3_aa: CASSPPLDNEQFF
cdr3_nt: TGTGCCAGCTCACCTCCCCTGGACAATGAGCAGTTCTTC

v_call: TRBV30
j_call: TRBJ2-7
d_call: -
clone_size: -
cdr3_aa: CAWSVSGGFGYEQYF
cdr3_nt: TGTGCCTGGAGTGTATCTGGGGGATTCGGCTACGAGCAGTACTTC

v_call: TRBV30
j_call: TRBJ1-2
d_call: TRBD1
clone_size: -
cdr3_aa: CAWLKGQVYGYTF
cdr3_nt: TGTGCCTGGCTGAAGGGACAGGTATATGGCTACACCTTC

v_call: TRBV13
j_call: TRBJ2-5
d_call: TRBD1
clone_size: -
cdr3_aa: CASTKGGSETQYF
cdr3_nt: TGTGCCAGCACCAAAGGGGGCTCAGAGACCCAGTACTTC

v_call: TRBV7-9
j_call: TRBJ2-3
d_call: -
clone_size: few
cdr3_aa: CASSQRQPHLDTQYF
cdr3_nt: TGTGCCAGCAGCCAGAGACAGCCACACTTGGATACGCAGTATTTT

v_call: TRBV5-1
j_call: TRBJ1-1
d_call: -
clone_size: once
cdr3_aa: CASNPLGHPGTEAFF
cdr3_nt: TGCGCCAGCAACCCTTTGGGACACCCGGGCACTGAAGCTTTCTTT

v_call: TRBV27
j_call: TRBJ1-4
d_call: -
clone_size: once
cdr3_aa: CASSLVRGEKLFF
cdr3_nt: TGTGCCAGCAGTTTAGTGCGTGGTGAAAAACTGTTTTTT

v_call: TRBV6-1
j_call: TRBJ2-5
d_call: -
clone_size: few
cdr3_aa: CASSYSSTPETQYF
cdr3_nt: TGTGCCAGCAGTTATAGCTCGACCCCAGAGACCCAGTACTTC

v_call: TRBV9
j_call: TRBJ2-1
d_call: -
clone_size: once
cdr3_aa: CASSAGSHNEQFF
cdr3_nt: TGTGCCAGCAGCGCAGGGAGCCACAATGAGCAGTTCTTC

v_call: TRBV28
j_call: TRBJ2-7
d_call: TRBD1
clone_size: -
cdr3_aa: CASSLGQERYEQYF
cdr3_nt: TGTGCCAGCAGCCTAGGACAGGAGCGGTACGAGCAGTACTTC

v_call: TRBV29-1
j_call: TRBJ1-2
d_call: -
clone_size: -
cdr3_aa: CSAPMDSEGYTF
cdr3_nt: TGCAGCGCCCCGATGGACAGTGAGGGCTACACCTTC

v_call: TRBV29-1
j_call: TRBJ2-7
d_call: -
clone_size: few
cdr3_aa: CSGGEARGPNEQYF
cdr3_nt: TGCAGCGGGGGTGAGGCCAGGGGCCCGAACGAGCAGTACTTC

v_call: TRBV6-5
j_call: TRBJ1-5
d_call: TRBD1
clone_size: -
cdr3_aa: CASSPDRYDQPQHF
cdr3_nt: TGTGCCAGCAGTCCGGACAGGTATGATCAGCCCCAGCATTTT

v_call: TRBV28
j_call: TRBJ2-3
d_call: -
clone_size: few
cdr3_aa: CATASQGQYF
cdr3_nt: TGTGCCACCGCGTCACAGGGGCAGTATTTT

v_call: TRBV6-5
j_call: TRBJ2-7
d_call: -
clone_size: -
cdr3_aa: CASSAAGTVYEQYF
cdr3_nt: TGTGCCAGCAGTGCGGCCGGGACGGTGTACGAGCAGTACTTC

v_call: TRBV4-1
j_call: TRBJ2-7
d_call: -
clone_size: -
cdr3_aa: CASSLHVASDSYEQYF
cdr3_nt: TGCGCCAGCAGCCTCCATGTGGCTAGCGACTCCTACGAGCAGTACTTC

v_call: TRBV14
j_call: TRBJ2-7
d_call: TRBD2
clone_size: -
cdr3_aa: CASSQVGLAGVSYEQYF
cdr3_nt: TGTGCCAGCAGCCAAGTGGGACTAGCGGGAGTCTCCTACGAGCAGTACTTC

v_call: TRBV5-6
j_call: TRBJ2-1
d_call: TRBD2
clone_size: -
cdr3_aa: CASSWATSGPPYNEQFF
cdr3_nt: TGTGCCAGCAGCTGGGCGACTAGCGGTCCCCCCTACAATGAGCAGTTCTTC

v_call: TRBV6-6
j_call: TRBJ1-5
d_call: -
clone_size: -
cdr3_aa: CASSEGMGGNQPQHF
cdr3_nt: TGTGCCAGCAGTGAGGGCATGGGAGGCAATCAGCCCCAGCATTTT

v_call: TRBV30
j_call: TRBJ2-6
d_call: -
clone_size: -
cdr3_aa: CAWNPGVGANVLTF
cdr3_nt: TGTGCCTGGAATCCAGGGGTAGGGGCCAACGTCCTGACTTTC

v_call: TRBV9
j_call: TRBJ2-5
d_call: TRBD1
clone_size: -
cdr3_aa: CASSGSGTGQETQYF
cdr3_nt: TGTGCCAGCAGCGGCTCCGGGACAGGACAAGAGACCCAGTACTTC

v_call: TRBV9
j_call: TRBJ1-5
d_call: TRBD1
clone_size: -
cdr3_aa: CASSVRDRAISNQPQHF
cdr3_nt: TGTGCCAGCAGCGTCAGGGACAGGGCCATAAGCAATCAGCCCCAGCATTTT

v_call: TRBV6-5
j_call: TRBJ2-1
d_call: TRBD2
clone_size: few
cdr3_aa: CASSYGSGSPNEQFF
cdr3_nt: TGTGCCAGCAGTTACGGTAGCGGGAGCCCCAATGAGCAGTTCTTC

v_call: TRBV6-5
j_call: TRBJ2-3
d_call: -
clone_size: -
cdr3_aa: CASSYSFRAGTDTQYF
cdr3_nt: TGTGCCAGCAGTTACTCGTTCCGTGCGGGGACAGATACGCAGTATTTT

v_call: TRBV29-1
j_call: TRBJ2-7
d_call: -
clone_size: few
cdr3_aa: CSAGLPPEQYF
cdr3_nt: TGCAGCGCTGGACTGCCCCCGGAGCAGTACTTC

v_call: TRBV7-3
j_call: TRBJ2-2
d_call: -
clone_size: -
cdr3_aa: CASSFRDTYTGELFF
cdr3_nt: TGTGCCAGCAGCTTCAGGGACACTTACACCGGGGAGCTGTTTTTT

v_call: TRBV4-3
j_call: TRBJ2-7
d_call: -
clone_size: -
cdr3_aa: CASSRRAFESNEQYF
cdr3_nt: TGCGCCAGCAGCCGCCGTGCGTTTGAAAGTAACGAGCAGTACTTC

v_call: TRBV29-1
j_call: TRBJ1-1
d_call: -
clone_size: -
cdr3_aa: CSVKLNTEAFF
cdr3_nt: TGCAGCGTTAAACTGAACACTGAAGCTTTCTTT

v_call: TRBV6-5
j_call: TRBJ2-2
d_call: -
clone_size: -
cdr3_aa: CASSYLSSGELFF
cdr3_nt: TGTGCCAGCAGTTACCTTAGCTCCGGGGAGCTGTTTTTT

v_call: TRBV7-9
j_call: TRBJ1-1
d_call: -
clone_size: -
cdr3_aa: CASSPEGVPEAFF
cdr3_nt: TGTGCCAGCAGCCCAGAAGGCGTCCCTGAAGCTTTCTTT

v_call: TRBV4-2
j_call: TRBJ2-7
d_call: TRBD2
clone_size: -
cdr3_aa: CASSSGRGEQYF
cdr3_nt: TGTGCCAGCAGCTCGGGGAGGGGCGAGCAGTACTTC

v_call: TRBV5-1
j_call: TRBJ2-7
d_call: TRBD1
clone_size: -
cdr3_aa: CASSLVGTGADEQYF
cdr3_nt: TGCGCCAGCAGCTTGGTTGGGACAGGCGCTGATGAGCAGTACTTC

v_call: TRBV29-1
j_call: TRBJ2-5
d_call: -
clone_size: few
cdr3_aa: CSVDGEKQEETQYF
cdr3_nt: TGCAGCGTTGATGGGGAGAAGCAGGAGGAGACCCAGTACTTC

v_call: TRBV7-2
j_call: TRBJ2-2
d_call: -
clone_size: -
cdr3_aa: CASSSPYNTGELFF
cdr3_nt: TGTGCCAGCAGCTCTCCCTACAACACCGGGGAGCTGTTTTTT

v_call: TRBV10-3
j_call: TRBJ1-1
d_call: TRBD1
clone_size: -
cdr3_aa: CAISQGAGALNTEAFF
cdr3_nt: TGTGCCATCAGTCAGGGGGCAGGGGCATTGAACACTGAAGCTTTCTTT

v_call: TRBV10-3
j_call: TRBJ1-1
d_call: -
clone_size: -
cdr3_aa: CAISPAGIPEAFF
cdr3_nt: TGTGCCATCAGCCCGGCGGGGATCCCTGAAGCTTTCTTT

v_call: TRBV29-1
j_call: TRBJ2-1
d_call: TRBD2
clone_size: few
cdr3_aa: CSVDLAGGRTILEQFF
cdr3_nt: TGCAGCGTTGATTTAGCGGGAGGTCGTACTATCCTCGAGCAGTTCTTC

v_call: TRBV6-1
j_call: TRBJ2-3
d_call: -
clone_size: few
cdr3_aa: CASTDLASTDTQYF
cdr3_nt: TGTGCCAGCACCGACTTGGCCAGCACAGATACGCAGTATTTT

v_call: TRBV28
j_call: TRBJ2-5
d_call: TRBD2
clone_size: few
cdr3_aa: CASSLWPSGSSPQETQYF
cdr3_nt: TGTGCCAGCAGTTTATGGCCTAGCGGGAGTAGTCCGCAAGAGACCCAGTACTTC

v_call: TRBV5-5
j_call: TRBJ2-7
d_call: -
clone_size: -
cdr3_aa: CASSQDSTSPSYEQYF
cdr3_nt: TGTGCCAGCAGCCAAGATTCGACTAGTCCCTCCTACGAGCAGTACTTC

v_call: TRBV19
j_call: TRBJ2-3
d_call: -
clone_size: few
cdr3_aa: CASSTLLTDPSTDTQYF
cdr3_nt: TGTGCCAGTAGTACTCTCCTGACCGATCCAAGCACAGATACGCAGTATTTT

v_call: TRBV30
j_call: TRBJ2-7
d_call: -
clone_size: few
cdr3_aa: CAWSAAGLYEQYF
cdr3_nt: TGTGCCTGGAGTGCGGCGGGATTGTACGAGCAGTACTTC

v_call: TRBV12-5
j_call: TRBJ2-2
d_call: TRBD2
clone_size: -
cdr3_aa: CASGLSSGITGELFF
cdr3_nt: TGTGCTAGTGGTTTATCTAGCGGGATAACCGGGGAGCTGTTTTTT

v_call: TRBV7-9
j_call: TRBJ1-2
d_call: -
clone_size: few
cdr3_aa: CASSQRWDGYTF
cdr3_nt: TGTGCCAGCAGCCAACGGTGGGATGGCTACACCTTC

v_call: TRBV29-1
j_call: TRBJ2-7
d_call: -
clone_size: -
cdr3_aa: CSALSYEQYF
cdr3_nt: TGCAGCGCACTTTCCTACGAGCAGTACTTC